This T cell receptor (beta chain) was recovered during a study of cytomegalovirus exposure and HLA in healthy donors (TCRdb year 2017). With regard to the full study: According to an earlier analysis of around 600 of the donors, 150 million to 200 million T cells yielded 117 million unique TCR beta sequences and around 300 Gb of sequence data. An early release that covered about 600 HLA-typed donors contained around 330 gigabases of sequencing data and about 84 million unique TCR sequences. Of the roughly 430 genotyped donors, approximately 83% fell in the genetic ancestry cluster associated with self-reported Caucasian donors. The study aimed to test whether cataloging public T cell receptors could reveal signatures of past pathogen exposure. The T cell repertoires of 666 subjects were profiled by immunosequencing and related to cytomegalovirus serostatus. A separate validation cohort of approximately 120 different subjects was used in addition to the roughly 700-subject first cohort. The study combined high-throughput TCR immunosequencing, statistical association of individual TCRs with disease status, and machine learning to predict cytomegalovirus infection status. A later analysis re-examined previously published TCR beta repertoires from just over 650 donors and added high-resolution HLA genotyping to investigate patterns of TCR occurrence. The later analysis used no new phenotypic data to find candidate immune exposures, relying instead on TCR beta sequences and their occurrence across donors. To decide whether each TCR beta V gene segment behaved as functional or pseudogenic, an earlier analysis of approximately 600 of the donors relied on high-throughput TCR beta sequencing. Donor age, sex, ethnicity and CMV serostatus were compiled together with the repertoire data. In a later genetic analysis, genome-wide SNP genotypes for about three fifths of the roughly 670 donors were used, and that subset was treated as a discovery cohort. All discovery cohort repertoires had been generated on a single sequencing platform. HLA typing covered class I and class II loci at four-digit resolution. Typing coverage differed by locus: A, B, C, DRB1 and DQB1 were typed in about 629-630 donors, DQA1 in roughly 510, DPA1 in some 570, and DPB1 in roughly 450. Several DR-DQ haplotypes were handled as single units for association and clustering because linkage in the cohort was strong. Among a few hundred genotyped donors of the cohort, an average of around 240,000 unique TCR beta nucleotide sequences were sequenced per donor, roughly 18% of them non-productive.

The cohort comprised around 690 healthy bone marrow donors. All cohort members were sampled while nominally healthy, although unrecorded immune exposures were likely present. The donor was CMV seropositive and was included in the group of 250 to 300 seropositive cohort members. Each donor provided a peripheral blood sample, and peripheral blood mononuclear cells were used for TCR beta sequencing. The Qiagen DNeasy Blood Extraction Kit was used to extract genomic DNA from the blood cell samples. With regard to this clone: This clone's antigen is unknown. The input lacks base qualities; no much larger clone sits a single base away.

The library was produced with the immunoSEQ multiplex PCR assay. A mixture of 60 forward primers for TCR Vbeta segments and 13 reverse primers for TCR Jbeta segments was used in the multiplex PCR. Amplification of the CDR3 region of rearranged TCR beta genes was performed with a multiplex PCR assay on genomic DNA. The amplified TCR beta libraries were sequenced on the Illumina HiSeq System as 87-base-pair reads. From the authors' description of their analysis: A later analysis counted some 80 million unique TCR beta chains across the 700 or so repertoires, and some 12 million of these chains were shared by at least two donors. To remove PCR and sequencing errors, raw reads were error-corrected and collapsed into unique sequences using a nearest-neighbor algorithm that merged closely related sequences. CDR3 sequences were aligned to IMGT reference sequences to assign V, D and J gene segments. For a sequence to be retained, at least a six-nucleotide match to both a V gene segment and a J gene segment was required. A rearrangement counted as productive if the CDR3 had no stop codons and remained in frame with V and J, and every other rearrangement counted as non-productive. Following IMGT convention, CDR3 was defined as the stretch from the second conserved V-encoded cysteine to the conserved J-encoded phenylalanine. In an earlier analysis of more than 550 of the donors, sequences lacking an unambiguous match to a single V gene segment were excluded. In an earlier analysis of around 600 of the donors, V segments were called functional above 56.7% productive rearrangements and were called segregating when the between-donor standard deviation exceeded 5%. To diagnose cytomegalovirus status from the catalog of TCR beta chain sequences, a statistical classification framework was built. In a later analysis, V and J genes were assigned by comparing TCR nucleotide sequences against IMGT/GENE-DB human TR gene sequences. Using the TCRdist pipeline, a later analysis assigned CDR3 sequences along with most-parsimonious VDJ recombination scenarios. In a later analysis, every TCR beta chain was defined by the combination of its CDR3 amino acid sequence and its V-gene family, and reads without a unique V-gene family were dropped. A later analysis removed 550 to 700 highly shared, low-generation-probability nucleotide sequences to deal with suspected cross-contamination and a sequencing artifact. In a later analysis, a clonal expansion index for each public chain was calculated from normalized within-repertoire ranks of inferred template counts. In a later analysis, generation probabilities were computed with a VDJ recombination model fitted to out-of-frame rearrangements, and the resulting probabilities were checked against IGoR. A later analysis scored TCR-TCR, TCR-HLA and TCR-CMV co-occurrence with hypergeometric tests, applying a repertoire-size bias correction to TCR pairs. To estimate false discovery rates, a later analysis permuted the HLA or CMV assignments 20 times. In a later analysis, co-occurring TCRs were grouped using DBSCAN, with TCRdist sequence similarity added in when clustering inside HLA-allele-positive subsets. For co-occurrence clustering, repertoires with fewer than 30,000 or more than 120,000 public chains were excluded, along with roughly five repertoires with anomalous nucleotide sharing. TCRdb took this table from immuneACCESS and kept in-frame rearrangements with V and J called. Such tables lack part of the clones; where checked against another copy, unresolved V genes explain under half of the gap, and the rest is unexplained. V and J calls and clone size are as listed in that table; D and trimming were resolved from the DNA. Across this sample there are roughly 100,000 clones, with 75% to 90% seen only once. The top ten clonotypes cover about 6.9% of the sample.

Unmatched junction bases come to 5, with V trimmed by 7 bases and J by 0 bases. CDR1 and CDR2 are drawn from the germline V gene: MNHEY, SVGAGI. From the cysteine up to the phenylalanine, the CDR3 has a length of 15 residues. The DNA shown is the 45-base CDR3, in frame from base 1. Paper-wide results and their limitations: A later analysis found that TCR association rates varied across HLA loci, with DRB1 alleles showing the most associated TCRs and HLA-C alleles the fewest. The authors suggested that the approach could potentially be extended to other disease states and immunological phenotypes. A later analysis found that HLA-associated TCR beta chains were more clonally expanded and had lower generation probabilities than equally common non-associated chains. Assigning TCR associations to individual alleles was difficult when HLA alleles, especially DR and DQ, strongly co-occurred. Linkage disequilibrium might explain the correlated functional status among segregating V segments, but an unknown experimental factor could not be ruled out. Because HLA typing was unavailable for some donors at each locus, only the typed subset was used in association tests. The classifier was reported to diagnose cytomegalovirus status with high specificity and sensitivity in both the original cohort and the validation cohort. In vitro tests confirmed that a few of the cytomegalovirus-associated TCR beta chains recognize cytomegalovirus antigens. A later analysis associated about 17,000 TCR beta sequences with specific HLA alleles at a false discovery rate of 0.05. A later analysis found that most CMV-associated TCR beta chains appeared HLA-restricted, with HLA associations seemingly driven largely by CMV exposure. Only TCR beta chains were sequenced in this cohort, and the absence of alpha or paired-chain data limited detectable features. CMV serostatus was the only immune exposure information available for the cohort. Compared with the approximately 600-donor mean, donors in an Asian-associated ancestry cluster had fewer N-insertions in productive TCRs, according to a later genetic analysis. The sequencing pipeline was judged likely to have produced a cluster of highly shared sequence variants as a technical artifact. An association between a missense DCLRE1C variant and V-gene and J-gene trimming of TCR beta chains was found in a later genetic analysis and replicated in an independent cohort. In the study, approximately 160 TCR beta chains were listed as associated with cytomegalovirus. Because the 87-base-pair reads could not distinguish some IMGT-functional V segments, including TRBV6-2 and TRBV6-3, those segments were excluded. In an earlier analysis of around 600 of the donors, most TCR beta V segments appeared in productive rearrangements about 87% or about 30% of the time, broadly matching IMGT annotations. Some 15 rarely observed V segments, including chromosome 9 orphons, were excluded from the earlier analysis of several hundred of the donors because counts were too low. While some public TCRs were present in many individuals, most TCR sequences turned up only very rarely across donors. Roughly uniform sequencing depth across donors was assumed in presence/absence analyses, although this assumption may not hold. A further reported finding was that TCR beta sequences accurately predicted the HLA-A and HLA-B alleles for most subjects in the first cohort. Several of the top co-occurrence clusters appeared to be linked to parvovirus B19, influenza, CMV and Epstein-Barr virus, according to a later analysis.

The chain joins TRBV6-5 to TRBJ2-1; the junction holds 8 bases that match TRBD2. Material: PBMCs. The receptor was isolated from a man aged 30 to 45 in good health and CMV-seropositive. CDR3 region: CASKRGGASYNEQFF. The DNA is TGTGCCAGCAAACGGGGGGGTGCCTCCTACAATGAGCAGTTCTTC.